What follows are 15 T cell receptor beta chains derived from one specimen sequenced in a study of T-cell memory formation after mild COVID-19. TCRdb reprocessed the 5' RACE reads with MiXCR, giving one entry per CDR3 protein. The sample has around 310,000 distinct CDR3 sequences, under 25% seen once; the top ten hold roughly a fifth. The sequenced material came from PBMCs or a T cell subset sorted from them (not recorded which). The receptors stem from a man aged 18 to 29 who had mild COVID-19 (a few samples of this study predate the infection). Cell type and time point are not known.

This clonotype was picked up a small number of times. This chain uses TRBV12-3 or TRBV12-4 with TRBJ1-1; D gene ambiguous. The CDR3 is 16 residues long. V was pared by 4 bases and J by 3 bases, with 18 bases between. The CDR3 loop reads CASSYRVVRAHTEAFF. In DNA form, the CDR3 reads TGTGCCAGCAGTTACCGAGTCGTCCGGGCCCACACTGAAGCTTTCTTT.

The DNA of the CDR3 is TGTGCCAGCACCGTAACAGGGGTGTACACAGATACGCAGTATTTT. Its translation: CASTVTGVYTDTQYF. This rearrangement joins TRBV5-5 to TRBJ2-3; 7 bases line up with TRBD1. The CDR3 length is 15 residues. V dropped 6 bases and J dropped 2; count of bases not matched to a gene: 9. Looked up from germline, CDR1 is SGHKS and CDR2 is YYEKEE (reference sequence).

This clonotype was detected only a few times. This CDR3 is CSVADRSTNEKLFF. The CDR3, as DNA: TGCAGCGTTGCCGACAGATCAACTAATGAAAAACTGTTTTTT. The chain combines TRBV29-1 with TRBJ1-4, with D maybe TRBD1 (5 bases). CDR1 is SQVTM and CDR2 is ANQGSEA in the germline V gene. The V end lost 4 bases, the J end lost 0 bases, and 9 bases lay between the germline ends. There are 14 residues in the CDR3. The variable domain in full, with the rest retrieved from reference TRBV29-1 and TRBJ1-4, is SAVISQKPSRDICQRGTSLTIQCQVDSQVTMMFWYRQQPGQSLTLIATANQGSEATYESGFVIDKFPISRPNLTFSTLTVSNMSPEDSSIYLCSVADRSTNEKLFFGSGTQLSVL.

The V and J genes are TRBV4-1 and TRBJ2-7, with 8 bases that match TRBD2. In germline, CDR1 is MGHRA, CDR2 YSYEKL. V dropped 1 base and J dropped 5; count of bases not matched to a gene: 4. CDR3 length: 14 amino acids. CDR3 DNA: TGCGCCAGCAGCCAAGGGACTAGCTACGACGAGCAGTACGTC. As protein: CASSQGTSYDEQYV.

The chain recombines TRBV4-2 with TRBJ1-1; TRBD1 aligns across 9 bases. This CDR3 contains 13 residues. After removal of 1 base from V and 6 bases from J, the junction contained 0 bases not matched to a gene. CDR1 is LGHNA and CDR2 is YNFKEQ in the germline V gene. The CDR3 region has the DNA TGTGCCAGCAGCCAAGGGGACAGGGCTGAAGCTTTCTTT. Translation: CASSQGDRAEAFF.

This clonotype was seen only a few times. The rearrangement links TRBV12-3 or TRBV12-4 to TRBJ2-5; no clear D gene. V lost 5 bases and J 8 bases, leaving 12 bases between the germline ends. The CDR3 has 12 amino acids. The DNA of the CDR3 is TGTGCCAGCAGTCAAAGTTGGGCCACCCAGTACTTC. This sequence encodes CASSQSWATQYF.

The CDR3 DNA reads TGCGCCAGCAGCCAAGGCCCAGCCCGGACAGGGAGCGGAGAGACCCAGTACTTC. Translated: CASSQGPARTGSGETQYF. The V gene is TRBV4-3, the J gene TRBJ2-5; 8 bases fit TRBD1. CDR3 size: 18 residues. Germline lookup yields CDR1 LGHNA and CDR2 YSLEER. With V trimmed by 1 base and J by 4 bases, 14 bases remained unmatched.

Note on this clonotype: This may be a read error: a much more frequent sequence differs by one nucleotide. The chain employs TRBV5-1 and TRBJ1-5; TRBD1 might be the D (5 bases). Germline V lookup: CDR1 SGHRS, CDR2 YFSETQ. This CDR3 is 14 amino acids long. CDR3: CASSQGWGNQPKHF. For the CDR3, the DNA is TGCGCCAGCAGTCAAGGTTGGGGCAATCAGCCCAAGCATTTT.

This clonotype was observed a few times. The chain has TRBV6-1 and TRBJ2-4; D is perhaps TRBD2 (5 bases). Trimming shortened V by 0 bases and J by 2 bases, and 8 bases separated the two germline ends. CDR3 size: 15 residues. Germline CDR1 MNHNS, CDR2 SASEGT. The CDR3: CASSEAAGTKNIQYF. The CDR3 DNA reads as TGTGCCAGCAGTGAAGCAGCCGGGACCAAAAACATTCAGTACTTC.

This clonotype was seen more than once but under ten times. This chain connects TRBV6-2 or TRBV6-3 to TRBJ1-1; D ambiguous. The V gene lost 3 bases and the J gene lost 0 bases, with 8 bases spanning the gap. Germline V gene lookup returns CDR1 MNHEY and CDR2 SVGEGT. This CDR3 is built from 14 residues. The CDR3 loop reads CASSYWSMNTEAFF. The DNA of the CDR3 is TGTGCCAGCAGTTATTGGTCTATGAACACTGAAGCTTTCTTT.

V gene TRBV5-1 combines with J gene TRBJ2-3; D not certain. The CDR3 is made up of 12 amino acids. The germline gives CDR1 SGHRS, CDR2 YFSETQ. Trimming stripped 3 bases from V and 6 bases from J, with 8 bases between. In DNA form, the CDR3 reads TGCGCCAGCAGCTGGTCTGAGGATACGCAGTATTTT. It codes for CASSWSEDTQYF.

This chain joins TRBV20-1 and TRBJ2-7, with D possibly called TRBD1 or TRBD2 (5 bases each). Germline V gives CDR1 DFQATT, CDR2 SNEGSKA (reference sequence). This CDR3 spans 12 amino acids. V lost 3 bases and J lost 3, with 9 bases in between. The CDR3 coding sequence is TGCAGTGCTAGTTGGGGGATCTACGAGCAGTACGTC. Translating gives CSASWGIYEQYV.

In DNA, the CDR3 is TGTGCCAGCAGCTCTGCGGGGGGCGTGAGCACAGATACGCAGTATTTT. This gives the protein CASSSAGGVSTDTQYF. The chain recombines TRBV11-2 with TRBJ2-3; TRBD2 aligns across 8 bases. V was clipped by 4 bases and J by 0 bases; unmatched bases: 6. The CDR3 runs 16 residues. From germline, CDR1 is SGHAT and CDR2 FQNNGV.

This clonotype was found many times. This rearrangement joins TRBV7-2 to TRBJ2-3; D gene uncertain. The CDR3 is 14 amino acids. Germline values: CDR1 SGHTA, CDR2 FQGNSA. V shed 5 bases and J shed 0 bases, with 9 bases lying between them. The CDR3 here is CASSPSGSTDTQYF. The CDR3 DNA follows: TGTGCCAGCAGCCCCTCGGGTAGCACAGATACGCAGTATTTT.

This chain uses TRBV7-9 with TRBJ1-1, with TRBD1 matching over 9 bases. The V gene end was trimmed by 7 bases and the J gene end by 5 bases; junction bases not matched to a gene: 8. CDR3 size: 14 residues. CDR1 and CDR2 (germline): SEHNR, FQNEAQ (reference sequence). CDR3 sequence (DNA): TGTGCCAGCACCTTCGGGACAGGGAGGACTGAAGCTTTCTTT. This gives the protein CASTFGTGRTEAFF.